The present entry profiles one T cell receptor (beta chain) with its context. The data were obtained in a study of blood T cell repertoires in COVID-19. Study-level background: The origin of the acute and convalescent COVID-19 samples was the United States, Italy and Spain. The analysed material was cDNA or gDNA that came from T cells, B-cell-depleted T cells, or PBMCs.

The V and J ends lost 5 bases and 5 bases respectively, with 19 bases between them. The V gene's germline CDR1 is MDHEN and CDR2 SYDVKM. This CDR3 comprises 15 residues. Per the original methods: Scientists estimated how many nucleated cells there were by amplifying reference gene primers. This table comes from immunoSEQ multiplex PCR, and its TCRdb copy is limited to in-frame clones, with some not included. V and J calls and clone size are copied from that table; D and trimming were computed from the DNA. The sample records roughly 150,000 clones, over 70% being singletons. The chain employs TRBV28 and TRBJ2-7, with D perhaps matching TRBD1 (6 bases). Sequencing input: peripheral blood. This TCR came from an elderly man with acute or convalescent COVID-19. The CDR3 DNA reads as TGTGCCAGCAGTGATCGGCGTGGTTACAGGGACGAGCAGTACTTC. It yields the protein CASSDRRGYRDEQYF.